The 7 T cell receptor beta chains listed next were all sequenced from one sample in a study of tumor and adjacent non-tumor tissue in lung cancer. This sample's RNA came from whole unsorted tissue. The library came from three nested PCR rounds adapted from ARM-PCR protocols. TCRdb independently ran MiXCR on the multiplex PCR reads; one entry per CDR3 protein. The profile shows approximately 110,000 distinct CDR3 sequences, more than 70% of them singletons. Input material: lung tumor tissue. The receptors originated from an older woman with non-small cell lung cancer.

Comments on this clonotype: One end of the junction fails to match germline, which may point to a read error. The V and J genes are TRBV6-6 and TRBJ1-5; 9 bases map to TRBD1. The CDR3 runs 18 residues. Germline lookup yields CDR1 MNHNY and CDR2 SVGAGI (reference sequence). CDR3 protein: CASGEIGTGSTTKQHQHF. The CDR3 DNA sequence: TGTGCCAGCGGAGAAATAGGGACAGGGAGTACGACAAAGCAGCACCAGCATTTT.

V and J are TRBV20-1 and TRBJ2-7; D is uncertain. V was clipped by 6 bases and J by 0 bases, with 18 bases between them. This CDR3 region has 15 residues. CDR1 and CDR2 from the germline V gene are DFQATT and SNEGSKA (reference sequence). The CDR3 sequence is CSAIPARQSSYEQYF. In DNA, the CDR3 is TGCAGTGCCATTCCAGCGAGACAAAGCTCCTACGAGCAGTACTTC.

The genes are TRBV11-3 and TRBJ1-1; D gene uncertain. V was pared by 6 bases and J by 0 bases, with 23 bases between. Looked up from germline, CDR1 is SGHNT and CDR2 is YENEEA. This CDR3 spans 18 amino acids. CDR3 nucleotides: TGTGCCAGCAGTTTAATTGGGCCGCCGGGGTGGATGAACACTGAAGCTTTCTTT. It codes for CASSLIGPPGWMNTEAFF.

A word on this clonotype: A single base separates this from a much larger clone, so it may be a read error. The J gene is TRBJ1-5, the V gene TRBV12-3 or TRBV12-4, with D tentatively TRBD1 (6 bases). The CDR3 runs to 15 residues. Trimming removed 6 bases at V and 6 bases at J, with 18 bases between. The CDR3 DNA reads as TGTGCCAGCAGCAGCACAGGGTGCGCGGGTCAGCCCCAGCATTTT. It translates to CASSSTGCAGQPQHF.

In this sample, this clonotype turned up a few times. One end of the junction fails to match germline, which may point to a read error. The chain recombines TRBV4-3 with TRBJ2-3; TRBD2 matches 11 bases. This CDR3 comprises 16 residues. Germline V gene lookup returns CDR1 LGHNA and CDR2 YSLEER. This chain's CDR3 is CASNQELAGDTDTQYF. DNA for the CDR3: TGCGCCAGCAACCAAGAACTAGCGGGGGACACAGATACGCAGTATTTT.

V is TRBV12-3 or TRBV12-4 and J is TRBJ1-1, with D possibly matching TRBD1 (5 bases). There are 13 residues in the CDR3. Trimming took 11 bases from V and 6 from J, leaving 19 bases between them. In nucleotides, the CDR3 is TGTGCCGGCAATCTAAAGATGGGGGCTGAAGCTTTCTTT. Its protein product is CAGNLKMGAEAFF.

In the case of this clonotype: A clone one base away is much larger, so this may be a read error. V usage is TRBV20-1 and J usage is TRBJ1-6, with D maybe TRBD1 (6 bases). CDR1 DFQATT and CDR2 SNEGSKA come from the germline V gene (reference sequence). The CDR3 extends over 15 amino acids. The chain's CDR3 is CSSRGTPRGNSPLHF. CDR3 nucleotides: TGCAGTTCTAGAGGGACACCCAGGGGTAATTCACCCCTCCACTTT.